This TCR beta chain was captured by sequencing in a study of T cells after yellow fever vaccination. One entry per CDR3 protein results from TCRdb running MiXCR on the 5' RACE reads. The table includes 610,000 or so distinct CDR3 sequences, 10% to 15% detected once. Trimming left V 0 bases short and J 7 bases short, with 16 bases between. The germline V gene has CDR1 SGDLS and CDR2 YYNGEE. The CDR3 contains 16 residues. This clonotype showed up just a few times. The chain carries TRBV9 and TRBJ2-2; D unresolved. Sequencing used PBMCs, obtained on the day of the yellow fever booster vaccination. This TCR came from a man aged 25 to 40 who received the YFV17D yellow fever vaccine. The CDR3 nucleotides read TGTGCCAGCAGCGTAGAGCATCGCCCCATGAGCGGGGAGCTGTTTTTT. This sequence encodes CASSVEHRPMSGELFF.